The 25 T cell receptor beta chains reported below all come from one sample, sequenced in a study of blood T cell repertoires in COVID-19. The repertoire was sequenced with immunoSEQ multiplex PCR; TCRdb's copy has only in-frame clones and lacks some. The sample shows about 210,000 clones, roughly 94% of them seen only once. The sample was peripheral blood. The source of these receptors is a man aged 25 to 40 with acute or convalescent COVID-19.

The rearrangement uses TRBV19 and TRBJ1-5; TRBD1 aligns across 8 bases. This CDR3 spans 15 amino acids. The V segment lost 6 bases and the J segment 7 bases; nucleotides outside the gene matches: 11. CDR1 is LNHDA and CDR2 is SQIVND in the germline V gene (reference sequence). The CDR3 bases are TGTGCCAGTAGCTTTGTGGACAGGGTCAGCCAGCCCCAGCATTTT. Amino acid sequence: CASSFVDRVSQPQHF.

This sequence joins TRBV6-5 and TRBJ2-7, with D tentatively TRBD2 (5 bases). The CDR3 length is 11 residues. Germline V lookup: CDR1 MNHEY, CDR2 SVGAGI. The V end was cut by 10 bases, the J end by 6 bases, with 13 bases between. The CDR3 nucleotides are TGTGCCACACGGGGTTTCATCGAGCAGTACTTC. As protein: CATRGFIEQYF.

The CDR3 DNA reads TGCGCCAGCAGCGCCCTGGGGGGGAGCAATGAGCAGTTCTTC. It is translated as CASSALGGSNEQFF. The genes are TRBV4-1 and TRBJ2-1, with 7 bases identical to TRBD2. The V and J ends lost 5 bases and 6 bases, in that order; junction bases with no gene match: 7. Germline V gene data show CDR1 as MGHRA and CDR2 as YSYEKL. The CDR3 extends over 14 amino acids.

The chain has TRBV5-1 and TRBJ1-3, with 10 bases fitting TRBD1. Trimming took 4 bases from V and 2 from J; bases not matched to a gene: 15. The germline V gene has CDR1 SGHRS and CDR2 YFSETQ. This CDR3 comprises 19 residues. The CDR3 loop is CASSRRTGGPYLAGNTIYF. CDR3 sequence (DNA): TGCGCCAGCAGCCGACGGACAGGGGGGCCTTACTTGGCTGGAAACACCATATATTTT.

The CDR3 nucleotides read TGTGCCAGCAGTAAGGGGGACGGCGGACTCTACGAGCAGTACTTC. Amino acids: CASSKGDGGLYEQYF. V is TRBV9 and J is TRBJ2-7; possibly TRBD1 for D (6 bases). The CDR3 is made up of 15 amino acids. The germline V gene encodes CDR1 SGDLS and CDR2 YYNGEE. Trimming cost V 5 bases and J 3 bases, with 18 bases left between them.

V gene TRBV5-1 combines with J gene TRBJ1-5; D call uncertain. The ends were cut back, 0 bases at V and 0 bases at J, with 10 bases in the middle. Germline loops: CDR1 SGHRS, CDR2 YFSETQ. The CDR3 has 16 residues. The CDR3 DNA sequence: TGCGCCAGCAGCTTGGAAGCAGGTTATAGCAATCAGCCCCAGCATTTT. It specifies CASSLEAGYSNQPQHF.

The chain is built from TRBV15 and TRBJ1-5; D not resolved. Per germline, CDR1 LNHNV and CDR2 YYDKDF (reference sequence). Trimming pared 0 bases from V and 1 base from J, leaving 7 bases between. The CDR3 has 15 amino acids. CDR3 in DNA: TGTGCCACCAGCAGAGATCCAGGAAGCAATCAGCCCCAGCATTTT. Translating gives CATSRDPGSNQPQHF. Full variable domain (missing parts from reference TRBV15 and TRBJ1-5): DAMVIQNPRYQVTQFGKPVTLSCSQTLNHNVMYWYQQKSSQAPKLLFHYYDKDFNNEADTPDNFQSRRPNTSFCFLDIRSPGLGDTAMYLCATSRDPGSNQPQHFGDGTRLSIL.

The V gene is TRBV5-1, the J gene TRBJ2-3; 14 bases fit TRBD2. Germline CDR1 and CDR2: SGHRS and YFSETQ. V trimming: 2 bases; J trimming: 2 bases; junction bases outside the gene matches: 7. The CDR3 has 18 residues. The CDR3, as DNA: TGCGCCAGCAGCTTTCGAGGGACTAGCGGGGGTTTCACAGATACGCAGTATTTT. This translates into CASSFRGTSGGFTDTQYF.

The V gene is TRBV18, the J gene TRBJ1-2; TRBD1 is a possible D gene (5 bases). The germline V gene encodes CDR1 KGHSH and CDR2 LQKENI. This CDR3 is 13 amino acids long. The V and J ends lost 4 bases and 2 bases respectively, with 8 bases between them. The CDR3 is CASSLTGNYGYTF. The CDR3 DNA sequence: TGTGCCAGCTCACTAACAGGAAACTATGGCTACACCTTC.

The rearrangement uses TRBV28 and TRBJ2-7; 8 nucleotides line up with TRBD2. CDR1 is MDHEN, CDR2 SYDVKM, per germline. There are 14 residues in the CDR3. V was pared by 7 bases and J by 3 bases, with 8 bases of the junction left unmatched. The CDR3 DNA reads TGTGCCAGCAAGACTAGCGCTCAGTTCTACGAGCAGTACTTC. Translation: CASKTSAQFYEQYF.

This rearrangement joins TRBV15 to TRBJ1-2, with D perhaps matching TRBD1 (5 bases). The ends were cut back, 0 bases at V and 5 bases at J, with 16 bases in the middle. CDR1 and CDR2 from the germline V gene are LNHNV and YYDKDF (reference sequence). This CDR3 region has 16 residues. This chain's CDR3 is CATSRDQPARDYGYTF. The CDR3 DNA follows: TGTGCCACCAGCAGAGATCAACCAGCCAGGGATTATGGCTACACCTTC. Combining the CDR3 with reference TRBV15 and TRBJ1-2 gives the whole variable domain DAMVIQNPRYQVTQFGKPVTLSCSQTLNHNVMYWYQQKSSQAPKLLFHYYDKDFNNEADTPDNFQSRRPNTSFCFLDIRSPGLGDTAMYLCATSRDQPARDYGYTFGSGTRLTVV.

The chain joins TRBV5-1 to TRBJ1-4; D call uncertain. The V gene's germline CDR1 is SGHRS and CDR2 YFSETQ. There are 13 residues in the CDR3. V dropped 2 bases and J dropped 2 bases, with 4 bases sitting between them. CDR3 protein: CASSFGTNEKLFF. CDR3 DNA sequence: TGCGCCAGCAGCTTCGGGACTAATGAAAAACTGTTTTTT.

DNA of the CDR3: TGCGCCAGCAGCTCGACAGGGATGAACACTGAAGCTTTCTTT. As protein: CASSSTGMNTEAFF. The chain couples TRBV5-1 to TRBJ1-1, with 7 bases aligning to TRBD1. The CDR3 is made up of 14 amino acids. Looked up from germline, CDR1 is SGHRS and CDR2 is YFSETQ. Unmatched junction bases numbered 2, after V lost 3 bases and J lost 0 bases.

This clone is a singleton in its sample. This chain connects TRBV19 to TRBJ2-1, with 7 nucleotides matching TRBD2. The CDR3 sequence is 13 residues long. V gave up 1 base and J gave up 9 bases; unmatched junction bases: 3. Germline CDR1 is LNHDA and CDR2 is SQIVND (reference sequence). The CDR3 DNA reads TGTGCCAGTAGTATAGGAGCGGGAAGTGAGCAGTTCTTC. Encoded protein: CASSIGAGSEQFF.

This chain links TRBV11-2 with TRBJ2-1, with unresolved D. Per the germline V gene, CDR1 is SGHAT and CDR2 is FQNNGV. The CDR3 sequence is 13 residues long. The V and J ends lost 1 base and 5 bases respectively, with 6 bases between them. The CDR3, as DNA: TGTGCCAGCAGCTTAGGGCGGAACAATGAGCAGTTCTTC. Protein product: CASSLGRNNEQFF.

The chain couples TRBV27 to TRBJ2-2; TRBD2 matches at 12 bases. Losses at the gene ends were 3 bases for V and 7 bases for J; bases not matched to a gene: 6. CDR3 size: 16 residues. Germline V gives CDR1 MNHEY, CDR2 SMNVEV (reference sequence). The CDR3 sequence is CASSLVTSGSNGELFF. Written as DNA, the CDR3 is TGTGCCAGCAGTTTGGTGACTAGCGGGAGTAACGGGGAGCTGTTTTTT.

V is TRBV19 and J is TRBJ1-6; 8 bases map to TRBD1. V gave up 8 bases and J gave up 6 bases; unmatched junction bases: 15. This CDR3 has 17 amino acids. CDR1 is LNHDA and CDR2 is SQIVND in the germline V gene (reference sequence). The CDR3 DNA sequence: TGTGCCAGTCGTAAGACAAGAGCGACAGGGGTTAATTCACCCCTCCACTTT. Its translation: CASRKTRATGVNSPLHF.

The chain carries TRBV2 and TRBJ2-3; TRBD1 aligns across 11 bases. Trimming cost V 3 bases and J 2 bases; bases outside gene matches: 7. Germline assignment: CDR1 SNHLY and CDR2 FYNNEI. This CDR3 spans 17 amino acids. In nucleotides, the CDR3 is TGTGCCAGCAGTGACCCGGGACAGGGGGGTATCACAGATACGCAGTATTTT. Protein product: CASSDPGQGGITDTQYF.

This chain links TRBV21-1 with TRBJ1-1. TRBV21-1 constitutes a pseudogene. This CDR3 has 14 amino acids. The CDR3 reads CASRRTGGSTEAFF. In nucleotides, the CDR3 is TGTGCCAGCAGACGGACGGGGGGGAGCACTGAAGCTTTCTTT.

The chain uses TRBV6-5 and TRBJ1-2; the D gene is possibly TRBD1 (5 bases). Between the trimmed V and J ends, which lost 0 bases and 7 bases, there was a span of 18 bases. The CDR3 consists of 16 residues. Germline CDR1 is MNHEY and CDR2 is SVGAGI. In DNA form, the CDR3 reads TGTGCCAGCAGTTACTCGAAAGGGGCGGGGATGGGTGGCTACACCTTC. Translating it yields CASSYSKGAGMGGYTF.

The chain couples TRBV7-8 to TRBJ1-1; maybe TRBD1 (6 bases). CDR1 SGHVS and CDR2 FQNEAQ come from the germline V gene. The V end lost 4 bases, the J end lost 1 base, and 10 bases lay between the germline ends. The CDR3 is made up of 14 amino acids. The CDR3 reads CASSSGTQNTEAFF. The DNA of the CDR3 is TGTGCCAGCAGCTCCGGGACACAGAACACTGAAGCTTTCTTT.

V and J are TRBV27 and TRBJ1-6; no clear D. This CDR3 comprises 16 residues. V lost 0 bases to trimming and J lost 8 bases, with 14 bases between them. Germline-derived CDR1 and CDR2 are MNHEY and SMNVEV (reference sequence). CDR3 in amino acids: CASSLSVDGVYSPLHF. In DNA form, the CDR3 reads TGTGCCAGCAGTTTATCGGTTGATGGAGTTTATTCACCCCTCCACTTT.

This sequence joins TRBV5-1 and TRBJ2-5; tentative D call: TRBD2 (6 bases). Trimming cost V 2 bases and J 6 bases, with 14 bases left between them. This CDR3 spans 14 amino acids. Germline CDR1 and CDR2: SGHRS and YFSETQ. This CDR3 is CASSFVGGRKTQYF. The CDR3 bases are TGCGCCAGCAGCTTTGTTGGAGGGCGAAAGACCCAGTACTTC.

The sample holds one count of this clone. V is TRBV9 and J is TRBJ2-7, with 7 bases lining up with TRBD2. CDR3 size: 15 residues. Unmatched junction bases numbered 11, after V lost 4 bases and J lost 4 bases. Germline CDR1 SGDLS, CDR2 YYNGEE. The CDR3 loop is CASSLSPAGNYEQYF. Written as DNA, the CDR3 is TGTGCCAGCAGCCTGTCCCCAGCGGGAAATTACGAGCAGTACTTC.

This chain links TRBV5-1 with TRBJ2-5; 10 nucleotides line up with TRBD2. V lost 5 bases to trimming and J lost 5 bases; unmatched junction nucleotides: 9. In germline, CDR1 is SGHRS, CDR2 YFSETQ. The CDR3 runs 15 residues. CDR3 residues: CASRILAGGRETQYF. The CDR3 DNA sequence: TGCGCCAGCAGGATCTTAGCGGGGGGCAGGGAGACCCAGTACTTC.